Following are 32 T cell receptor beta chains from one sample sequenced in a study of CD4 and CD8 cells across lung adenocarcinoma regions. TCRdb ran MiXCR on the PCR reads and lists one entry per CDR3 protein. Among about 11,000 distinct CDR3 sequences listed, 59% were seen once. Sequenced material: CD8+ T cells from the margin of a lung tumor. Source of these receptors: a male donor with lung adenocarcinoma. The CD4 and CD8 labels of this study may be unreliable.

The gene calls are TRBV27 and TRBJ2-1; D may be TRBD1 (6 bases). The end of the DNA fits TRBJ2-5 better, so the J call may be wrong. CDR1 MNHEY and CDR2 SMNVEV come from the germline V gene (reference sequence). CDR3 length: 13 residues. CDR3 loop: CASGPRQDQTQYF. The CDR3 region has the DNA TGTGCCAGCGGACCCCGACAGGACCAGACCCAGTACTTC.

The V gene is TRBV10-3, the J gene TRBJ2-3, with 7 bases fitting TRBD2. The J call may be faulty, since TRBJ2-7 better matches the DNA end. CDR1 and CDR2 from the germline V gene are ENHRY and SYGVKD. This CDR3 is 15 amino acids long. Written as DNA, the CDR3 is TGTGCCGGGGGGTACGGGGGAGGGGATACAGATACGCAGTACTTC. This translates into CAGGYGGGDTDTQYF.

Of note for this clonotype: Its ends do not fully match the called genes, so a read error is possible. The chain combines TRBV6-1 with TRBJ2-3; a weak D match, TRBD1 (6 bases). Germline CDR1 and CDR2: MNHNS and SASEGT. The length of the CDR3 is 16 residues. CDR3 DNA: TGTGCCAGCAGGGAAGCCGGGGCAGGGGATGGGGATACGCAGTATTTT. Translated, it gives CASREAGAGDGDTQYF.

The rearrangement joins TRBV6-5 to TRBJ2-1; D unclear. Matching the DNA end better, TRBJ2-7 makes the J call doubtful. This CDR3 contains 16 residues. In germline, CDR1 is MNHEY, CDR2 SVGAGI. As DNA, the CDR3 is TGTGCCAGCAGTTACGGCGCAAGGCTAGTGGGCTACGAGCAGTACTTC. As protein: CASSYGARLVGYEQYF.

The rearrangement uses TRBV10-3 and TRBJ2-4; the D gene could be TRBD1 or TRBD2 (5 bases each). In germline, CDR1 is ENHRY, CDR2 SYGVKD. Trimming pared 10 bases from V and 13 bases from J, leaving 23 bases between. The CDR3 has 13 amino acids. CDR3 sequence: CATGLGGKNTQYF. CDR3 nucleotide sequence: TGTGCCACGGGGCTGGGTGGCAAAAACACGCAGTACTTC.

The V and J genes are TRBV6-1 and TRBJ2-4; D is possibly TRBD1 or TRBD2 (5 bases each). The CDR3 is made up of 14 amino acids. V was trimmed by 7 bases and J by 8 bases, leaving 18 bases between them. From germline, CDR1 is MNHNS and CDR2 SASEGT. The CDR3 DNA sequence: TGTGCCAGCAACGCTGGGGGAGAGAGAGACATTCAGTACTTC. Translation gives CASNAGGERDIQYF.

The J gene is TRBJ1-2, the V gene TRBV6-1, with TRBD1 matching over 7 bases. CDR1 is MNHNS and CDR2 is SASEGT in the germline V gene. The V segment lost 6 bases and the J segment 5 bases; nucleotides outside the gene matches: 12. The CDR3 contains 15 residues. CDR3 loop: CASRVKLTGLYGYTF. CDR3 nucleotide sequence: TGTGCCAGCAGGGTTAAACTGACAGGGTTATATGGCTACACCTTC.

The gene calls are TRBV10-1 and TRBJ2-3; tentative D call: TRBD2 (5 bases). Germline V gene lookup returns CDR1 WNHNN and CDR2 SYGVQD (reference sequence). The CDR3 length is 15 residues. V was trimmed by 0 bases and J by 4 bases, leaving 11 bases between them. CDR3: CASSESGPGSDTQYF. CDR3 DNA: TGCGCCAGCAGTGAGTCTGGACCGGGGTCAGATACGCAGTATTTT.

V usage is TRBV30 and J usage is TRBJ2-6; perhaps TRBD2 as D (5 bases). Germline lookup yields CDR1 GTSNPN and CDR2 SVGIG (reference sequence). Trimming shortened V by 4 bases and J by 0 bases, and 10 bases separated the two germline ends. This CDR3 comprises 15 residues. The CDR3 spells CAWTKRLSGANVLTF. CDR3 DNA sequence: TGTGCCTGGACGAAGCGGCTCTCTGGGGCCAACGTCCTGACTTTC. Full variable domain (rest looked up from reference TRBV30 and TRBJ2-6): SQTIHQWPATLVQPVGSPLSLECTVEGTSNPNLYWYRQAAGRGLQLLFYSVGIGQISSEVPQNLSASRPQDRQFILSSKKLLLSDSGFYLCAWTKRLSGANVLTFGAGSRLTVL.

Within the sample, this clonotype is medium-sized. The V call is TRBV6-1, the J call TRBJ2-1, with 11 bases matching TRBD2. V lost 5 bases to trimming and J lost 5 bases; unmatched junction nucleotides: 11. Germline CDR1 and CDR2: MNHNS and SASEGT. There are 17 residues in the CDR3. The CDR3: CASSQRQTSGSNNEQFF. In nucleotides, the CDR3 is TGTGCCAGCAGTCAACGGCAAACTAGCGGGAGTAACAATGAGCAGTTCTTC.

The rearrangement links TRBV6-1 to TRBJ2-5, with D perhaps TRBD1 or TRBD2 (5 bases each). Trimming took off 4 bases at V and 1 base at J, with 10 bases between the two ends. In germline, CDR1 is MNHNS, CDR2 SASEGT. The CDR3 spans 14 residues. In DNA, the CDR3 is TGTGCCAGCAGTGGCTACGGGGCCCAAGAGACCCAGTACTTC. Its protein product is CASSGYGAQETQYF.

For this clonotype: An end of the junction differs from the germline gene, which may be a read error. The chain recombines TRBV11-3 with TRBJ2-4; D is undetermined. This CDR3 is 14 amino acids long. In germline, CDR1 is SGHNT, CDR2 YENEEA. CDR3 protein: CGSTAVWPKNTQYF. The CDR3 nucleotides read TGCGGCAGCACGGCGGTGTGGCCCAAAAACACGCAGTACTTC. Full variable domain (rest looked up from reference TRBV11-3 and TRBJ2-4): EAGVVQSPRYKIIEKKQPVAFWCNPISGHNTLYWYLQNLGQGPELLIRYENEEAVDDSQLPKDRFSAERLKGVDSTLKIQPAELGDSAVYLCGSTAVWPKNTQYFGAGTRLSVL.

This chain joins TRBV6-5 and TRBJ1-2; tentatively, D is TRBD1 (5 bases). This CDR3 spans 14 amino acids. Germline-derived CDR1 and CDR2 are MNHEY and SVGAGI. Between the trimmed V and J ends, which lost 3 bases and 2 bases, there was a span of 10 bases. Here the CDR3 DNA reads TGTGCCAGCAGTTATTCGGGACGGAACTATGGCTACACCTTC. This sequence encodes CASSYSGRNYGYTF.

The V call is TRBV6-1, the J call TRBJ2-2, with TRBD1 matching 7 bases. CDR1 is MNHNS, CDR2 SASEGT, per germline. The ends lost 8 bases at V and 5 bases at J; junction bases unmatched: 14. This CDR3 region has 16 residues. The CDR3 region is CASQGQYPSNTGELFF. The CDR3 DNA is TGTGCCAGCCAGGGACAGTACCCTAGTAATACCGGGGAGCTGTTTTTT.

This clonotype was observed at least ten times. This sequence joins TRBV4-1 and TRBJ2-1; D call uncertain. Trimming removed 3 bases at V and 4 bases at J, with 7 bases between. CDR3 size: 13 residues. Germline CDR1 reads MGHRA; CDR2 reads YSYEKL. The CDR3 DNA reads as TGCGCCAGCAGCCACCCAGGTTACAATGAGCAGTTCTTC. Its protein is CASSHPGYNEQFF.

The J gene is TRBJ2-5, the V gene TRBV4-1, with 10 positions matching TRBD1. Germline V gene data show CDR1 as MGHRA and CDR2 as YSYEKL. This CDR3 contains 16 residues. V dropped 3 bases and J dropped 6; count of bases not matched to a gene: 10. Written as DNA, the CDR3 is TGCGCCAGCAGCCAGTCTGCCGGGACAGGGGAACAGACCCAGTACTTC. It codes for CASSQSAGTGEQTQYF.

This clonotype was counted only a few times. This CDR3 reads CASTMTGFNSPLHF. CDR3 DNA: TGTGCCAGCACTATGACAGGGTTTAATTCACCCCTCCACTTT. V and J are TRBV6-1 and TRBJ1-6; 7 nucleotides match TRBD1. J was trimmed by 6 bases and V by 7 bases; bases with no gene match: 6. This CDR3 spans 14 amino acids. Germline V lookup: CDR1 MNHNS, CDR2 SASEGT.

V gene TRBV7-2 combines with J gene TRBJ1-4; D remains ambiguous. Trimming removed 3 bases at V and 7 bases at J, with 6 bases between. The CDR3 is made up of 12 amino acids. Looked up from germline, CDR1 is SGHTA and CDR2 is FQGNSA. The CDR3, as DNA: TGTGCCAGCAGCTTGGACCGTGAAAAACTGTTTTTT. Amino acid sequence: CASSLDREKLFF.

V gene TRBV6-5 combines with J gene TRBJ2-7, with no clear D. The CDR3 length is 15 residues. V was shortened by 4 bases and J by 2 bases, with 15 bases between the two germline ends. Looked up from germline, CDR1 is MNHEY and CDR2 is SVGAGI. CDR3 residues: CASSSSNRGAYEQYF. The CDR3 bases are TGTGCCAGCAGTTCCTCGAACAGAGGAGCCTACGAGCAGTACTTC.

The chain is built from TRBV6-1 and TRBJ2-4, with 8 bases identical to TRBD2. Per germline, CDR1 MNHNS and CDR2 SASEGT. CDR3 length equals 14 residues. Germline trimming cut 2 bases from V and 13 bases from J; bases unmatched to any gene: 10. The CDR3 sequence: CASSELAGGDEQYF. CDR3 coding DNA: TGTGCCAGCAGTGAACTAGCGGGCGGAGATGAGCAGTACTTC.

V is TRBV4-1 and J is TRBJ2-1, with 8 bases aligning to TRBD2. Germline loops: CDR1 MGHRA, CDR2 YSYEKL. With V trimmed by 5 bases and J by 0 bases, 18 bases remained unmatched. There are 20 residues in the CDR3. CDR3 residues: CASSSGTRTASMYSYNEQFF. The CDR3 region has the DNA TGCGCCAGCAGCTCGGGGACTAGAACGGCATCTATGTACTCCTACAATGAGCAGTTCTTC.

This chain joins TRBV6-1 and TRBJ1-1; TRBD1 matches at 8 bases. The CDR3 totals 16 residues. Trimming cost V 6 bases and J 4 bases; bases outside gene matches: 13. Germline CDR1 reads MNHNS; CDR2 reads SASEGT. The CDR3 here is CASRKQDRVVSTEAFF. CDR3 DNA: TGTGCCAGCAGGAAGCAGGACAGGGTTGTGAGCACTGAAGCTTTCTTT.

There are many counts of this clonotype. V usage is TRBV27 and J usage is TRBJ2-1; D is uncertain. The V and J ends lost 0 bases and 9 bases respectively, with 12 bases between them. The CDR3 contains 14 residues. Germline V CDR1 and CDR2: MNHEY, SMNVEV (reference sequence). The CDR3 DNA follows: TGTGCCAGCAGTTTATCTGTCACGGACGGTGAGCAGTTCTTC. Its protein is CASSLSVTDGEQFF.

The V and J genes are TRBV20-1 and TRBJ2-5; 9 bases match TRBD2. Per germline, CDR1 DFQATT and CDR2 SNEGSKA (reference sequence). Losses at the gene ends were 0 bases for V and 5 bases for J; bases not matched to a gene: 10. There are 16 residues in the CDR3. The CDR3 DNA follows: TGCAGTGCTAGAGACCCTCGGACTAGCGCTTGGGAGACCCAGTACTTC. This translates into CSARDPRTSAWETQYF.

The J gene is TRBJ2-6, the V gene TRBV6-1, with 9 bases that match TRBD2. The J call may be in error: the DNA end matches TRBJ2-7 better. Germline lookup yields CDR1 MNHNS and CDR2 SASEGT. The CDR3 runs 15 residues. The DNA of the CDR3 is TGTGCCAGCAGGGCTAGCGGGGCATTTACAGATACGCAGTACTTC. It is translated as CASRASGAFTDTQYF.

This rearrangement joins TRBV10-2 to TRBJ2-6, with 7 bases aligning to TRBD1. The J segment lost 2 bases and the V segment lost 6 bases, leaving 7 bases of the junction unmatched. This CDR3 region has 16 residues. From germline, CDR1 is WSHSY and CDR2 SAAADI. CDR3 in amino acids: CASSPAQGAGANVLTF. The DNA of the CDR3 is TGCGCCAGCAGCCCCGCGCAGGGGGCTGGGGCCAACGTCCTGACTTTC.

The J gene is TRBJ2-1, the V gene TRBV6-1; D is ambiguous. CDR3 length: 17 residues. Trimming cost V 2 bases and J 2 bases, with 16 bases left between them. Germline loops: CDR1 MNHNS, CDR2 SASEGT. CDR3 residues: CASSEIRGYLTYNEQFF. The CDR3 coding sequence is TGTGCCAGCAGTGAAATCCGCGGCTACCTTACCTACAATGAGCAGTTCTTC.

A word on this clonotype: The junction shows a germline mismatch at one end, possibly a read error. The chain recombines TRBV6-5 with TRBJ2-5, with TRBD2 matching 8 bases. The germline CDR1 and CDR2 sequences are MNHEY and SVGAGI. This CDR3 is 15 amino acids long. The CDR3 is CSRGYGGGVADTQYF. The CDR3 nucleotides read TGTTCCAGGGGTTACGGGGGGGGAGTCGCAGATACCCAGTATTTC.

This clonotype was seen a few times. J is TRBJ2-7 and V is TRBV11-2, with D hard to call. The CDR3 loop spans 13 amino acids. Germline V gene data show CDR1 as SGHAT and CDR2 as FQNNGV. V was cut by 1 base and J by 4 bases, with 8 bases left in between. The CDR3 region is CASSLGRTYEQYF. For the CDR3, the DNA is TGTGCCAGCAGCTTAGGCAGAACTTACGAGCAGTACTTC.

V usage is TRBV6-5 and J usage is TRBJ2-5, with 8 nucleotides matching TRBD1. The DNA end is a closer match to TRBJ2-7, so the J assignment may be wrong. CDR1 MNHEY and CDR2 SVGAGI come from the germline V gene. The CDR3 totals 14 residues. This CDR3 reads CASSSWTGNYEQYF. The CDR3 DNA follows: TGTGCCAGCAGTTCTTGGACAGGGAACTACGAGCAGTACTTC.

This chain joins TRBV27 and TRBJ2-1; D perhaps matches TRBD2 (5 bases). Matching the DNA end better, TRBJ2-7 makes the J call doubtful. The germline V gene has CDR1 MNHEY and CDR2 SMNVEV (reference sequence). The CDR3 runs 14 residues. CDR3 DNA sequence: TGTGCCAGCAGTGATCCTTCGAGGGCCCATGGGCAGTACTTC. As protein: CASSDPSRAHGQYF.

The chain combines TRBV6-5 with TRBJ2-4, with D perhaps matching TRBD2 (6 bases). V was trimmed by 1 base and J by 6 bases, leaving 25 bases between them. This CDR3 region has 19 residues. Germline assignment: CDR1 MNHEY and CDR2 SVGAGI. The CDR3 region has the DNA TGTGCCAGCAGTTACTGGAGGGCTTCGGGGCTGCGAACCACAAACATTCAGTACTTC. It is translated as CASSYWRASGLRTTNIQYF.